These 25 T cell receptor beta chains originate from one sample sequenced in a study of shared clonotypes between healthy human individuals. Only in-frame clones appear in the TCRdb table, and some are missing; sequencing was by immunoSEQ multiplex PCR. This table holds hundreds of thousands of clones, roughly three quarters found once. The sequenced material came from PBMCs. Receptor source: a woman aged 40 to 50 in good health. Some clones in this sample may be carry-over from other donors' samples.

This clone was observed a handful of times. The V and J genes are TRBV2 and TRBJ2-2; 11 bases fit TRBD2. In germline, CDR1 is SNHLY, CDR2 FYNNEI. The CDR3 is 14 residues long. After removal of 7 bases from V and 7 bases from J, the junction contained 5 bases not matched to a gene. The CDR3 region has the DNA TGTGCCAGCAAGACTAGCGGGACGAGCGGGGAGCTGTTTTTT. This encodes CASKTSGTSGELFF.

V usage is TRBV6-1 and J usage is TRBJ2-3, with D hard to call. V lost 4 bases and J lost 0, with 11 bases in between. Germline lookup yields CDR1 MNHNS and CDR2 SASEGT. The CDR3 runs to 15 residues. The CDR3 DNA is TGTGCCAGCAGTGTAAGCGAAACTAGCACAGATACGCAGTATTTT. It encodes CASSVSETSTDTQYF.

The V and J genes are TRBV4-3 and TRBJ2-6, with a tentative D call TRBD1 (5 bases). Germline lookup yields CDR1 LGHNA and CDR2 YSLEER. The germline V and J ends were trimmed by 0 bases and 0 bases, with 15 bases remaining between them. The CDR3 loop spans 19 amino acids. The CDR3 nucleotides read TGCGCCAGCAGCCAAGAACCCCAGGGTGGGGCCTCTGGGGCCAACGTCCTGACTTTC. This codes for CASSQEPQGGASGANVLTF.

This clone appeared many times. This CDR3 is also generated by other DNA sequences in the sample. The genes are TRBV28 and TRBJ1-5; tentatively, D is TRBD1 (5 bases). The germline V gene encodes CDR1 MDHEN and CDR2 SYDVKM. The CDR3 sequence is 12 residues long. The ends were cut back, 2 bases at V and 6 bases at J, with 5 bases in the middle. This CDR3 reads CASSLQGQPQHF. The CDR3 region has the DNA TGTGCCAGCAGTTTACAGGGTCAGCCCCAGCATTTT.

Many counts were recorded for this clone. The chain is built from TRBV10-2 and TRBJ2-7; tentatively, D is TRBD2 (6 bases). V lost 0 bases and J 6 bases, leaving 9 bases between the germline ends. The CDR3 sequence is 13 residues long. Germline V gene lookup returns CDR1 WSHSY and CDR2 SAAADI. The CDR3 DNA sequence: TGCGCCAGCAGTGAGTCGGGACTGCCCGAGCAGTACTTC. This sequence encodes CASSESGLPEQYF.

V and J are TRBV9 and TRBJ2-2, with a possible D match to TRBD1 (6 bases). Trimming removed 4 bases from V and 4 bases from J, with 17 bases in between. This CDR3 has 16 amino acids. CDR1 and CDR2 (germline): SGDLS, YYNGEE. The CDR3: CASSPRGAVSTGELFF. The CDR3 DNA sequence: TGTGCCAGCAGCCCCAGGGGAGCGGTCTCCACCGGGGAGCTGTTTTTT. The full variable domain, in which reference TRBV9 and TRBJ2-2 provide the parts outside the CDR3, is DSGVTQTPKHLITATGQRVTLRCSPRSGDLSVYWYQQSLDQGLQFLIQYYNGEERAKGNILERFSAQQFPDLHSELNLSSLELGDSALYFCASSPRGAVSTGELFFGEGSRLTVL.

Turning to this clone: Relative to the germline gene, one junction end is altered; a read error may explain this. The sample contains more than one DNA sequence encoding this CDR3. J is TRBJ2-2 and V is TRBV5-4; the match to TRBD2 covers 8 bases. The CDR3 has 16 residues. Germline assignment: CDR1 SGHNT and CDR2 YYREEE (reference sequence). CDR3 nucleotide sequence: TGTGCTAGCAGCTTGGGACTAGTGACGAGTACCGGGGAGCTGTTTTTT. Residues: CASSLGLVTSTGELFF.

The chain links TRBV5-1 to TRBJ2-7, with D possibly being TRBD1 or TRBD2 (5 bases each). The V gene lost 3 bases and the J gene lost 2 bases, with 12 bases spanning the gap. The CDR3 is made up of 14 amino acids. Looked up from germline, CDR1 is SGHRS and CDR2 is YFSETQ. CDR3 sequence: CASSSGTPTYEQYF. The CDR3 DNA reads as TGCGCCAGCAGCTCCGGGACCCCAACCTACGAGCAGTACTTC.

Concerning this clone: Since a far larger clone is one base different, this is likely a read error. In the same sample, other DNA sequences code for this CDR3. CDR3 nucleotides: TGCGCCAGCAGTCTCATACTAGCGGGCCTTCAAGAGACCCAGTACTTC. Its protein is CASSLILAGLQETQYF. The chain carries TRBV4-1 and TRBJ2-5; TRBD2 agrees at 9 bases. From germline, CDR1 is MGHRA and CDR2 YSYEKL. After removal of 6 bases from V and 2 bases from J, the junction contained 10 bases not matched to a gene. This CDR3 has 16 residues.

This chain connects TRBV27 to TRBJ1-5, with 9 bases that match TRBD1. Unmatched junction bases numbered 16, after V lost 4 bases and J lost 0 bases. The germline CDR1 and CDR2 sequences are MNHEY and SMNVEV (reference sequence). The CDR3 contains 20 residues. CDR3 residues: CASSSLDGWDRDHSNQPQHF. The CDR3 DNA follows: TGTGCCAGCAGTTCTTTAGACGGCTGGGACAGGGATCATAGCAATCAGCCCCAGCATTTT.

The chain combines TRBV30 with TRBJ2-1, with 14 bases fitting TRBD2. The germline gives CDR1 GTSNPN, CDR2 SVGIG (reference sequence). The CDR3 consists of 16 residues. The V gene end was trimmed by 0 bases and the J gene end by 9 bases; junction bases not matched to a gene: 7. The CDR3 here is CAWSVHGTSGSSEQFF. The CDR3 region has the DNA TGTGCCTGGAGTGTTCACGGGACTAGCGGGAGCAGTGAGCAGTTCTTC.

The chain has TRBV29-1 and TRBJ1-4; 9 bases agree with TRBD1. CDR1 and CDR2 (germline): SQVTM, ANQGSEA. V lost 6 bases to trimming and J lost 8 bases; unmatched junction nucleotides: 7. The length of the CDR3 is 13 residues. The CDR3, as DNA: TGCAGCGTAGCCCAGGGACAGGGCGAAAAACTGTTTTTT. It is translated as CSVAQGQGEKLFF.

The rearrangement links TRBV9 to TRBJ2-5, with D perhaps TRBD1 (7 bases). This CDR3 has 17 amino acids. Germline V gene sequence: CDR1 SGDLS, CDR2 YYNGEE. The V and J ends lost 4 bases and 5 bases respectively, with 24 bases between them. CDR3 DNA sequence: TGTGCCAGCAGCCCCGGGACTCAGGGGGTGTCGAGGGAGACCCAGTACTTC. The encoded protein is CASSPGTQGVSRETQYF.

The gene calls are TRBV28 and TRBJ2-1; D remains ambiguous. Trimming removed 6 bases from V and 4 bases from J, with 4 bases in between. Germline CDR1 and CDR2: MDHEN and SYDVKM. This CDR3 comprises 11 residues. The CDR3 spells CASRFYNEQFF. The CDR3 nucleotides are TGTGCCAGCAGATTTTACAATGAGCAGTTCTTC.

The table lists this clone with a count of one. The chain recombines TRBV7-2 with TRBJ2-7, with 7 bases aligning to TRBD1. This CDR3 spans 14 amino acids. Unmatched junction bases numbered 6, after V lost 4 bases and J lost 3 bases. Germline CDR1 reads SGHTA; CDR2 reads FQGNSA. CDR3 nucleotide sequence: TGTGCCAGCAGCTACCGACAGGGCGACTACGAGCAGTACTTC. Its translation: CASSYRQGDYEQYF.

The CDR3 region is CASSSYSHEQFF. The CDR3 coding sequence is TGTGCCAGCAGTTCGTACTCCCATGAGCAGTTCTTC. The chain combines TRBV27 with TRBJ2-1; unclear D gene. V dropped 4 bases and J dropped 8 bases, with 9 bases sitting between them. CDR3 length: 12 residues. CDR1 is MNHEY and CDR2 is SMNVEV in the germline V gene (reference sequence).

The gene calls are TRBV30 and TRBJ2-5; tentatively, D is TRBD1 (6 bases). This CDR3 has 14 residues. Per germline, CDR1 GTSNPN and CDR2 SVGIG (reference sequence). Trimming stripped 1 base from V and 2 bases from J, with 11 bases between. CDR3 DNA: TGTGCCTGGAGTGCCGGACAGCCACAAGAGACCCAGTACTTC. Translated, it gives CAWSAGQPQETQYF.

This clone was counted once. This may arise from a read error, as a much more abundant clone is one base away. In the same sample, other DNA sequences code for this CDR3. V gene TRBV18 combines with J gene TRBJ2-3, with TRBD2 matching over 10 bases. The CDR3 runs to 16 residues. The germline V gene has CDR1 KGHSH and CDR2 LQKENI. The CDR3 sequence is CASSPRTSGSTDTQYF. In nucleotides, the CDR3 is TGTGCTAGCTCACCCCGGACTAGCGGTAGCACAGATACGCAGTATTTT.

The rearrangement joins TRBV5-4 to TRBJ2-7; 9 bases fit TRBD1. The junction had 6 bases not matched to a gene; V was cut back by 1 base and J by 4 bases. This CDR3 has 15 amino acids. The germline CDR1 and CDR2 sequences are SGHNT and YYREEE (reference sequence). CDR3 region: CASSLPDRGEYEQYF. CDR3 coding DNA: TGTGCCAGCAGCTTGCCGGACAGGGGTGAATACGAGCAGTACTTC.

CDR3: CASSIIGERYNEQFF. The CDR3 bases are TGTGCCAGTAGTATCATTGGAGAAAGATACAATGAGCAGTTCTTC. The V and J genes are TRBV19 and TRBJ2-1; D is undetermined. Germline CDR1 is LNHDA and CDR2 is SQIVND (reference sequence). Trimming took off 3 bases at V and 4 bases at J, with 13 bases between the two ends. The CDR3 consists of 15 residues.

The chain is built from TRBV5-6 and TRBJ1-1; D call uncertain. Trimming removed 0 bases at V and 3 bases at J, with 6 bases between. CDR3 size: 13 residues. Germline CDR1 SGHDT, CDR2 YYEEEE. The CDR3 loop reads CASSLGRYTEAFF. CDR3 in DNA: TGTGCCAGCAGCTTGGGCCGGTACACTGAAGCTTTCTTT.

On this clone itself: This could be a read error, since a much larger clone is one nucleotide away. The J gene is TRBJ2-2, the V gene TRBV7-3; possible D gene TRBD2, 6 bases. In germline, CDR1 is SGHTA, CDR2 FQGTGA. This CDR3 has 14 amino acids. The CDR3 sequence is CASSPPRNTGGLFF. CDR3 bases: TGTGCCAGCAGCCCCCCTAGGAACACCGGGGGGCTGTTTTTT.

The chain links TRBV4-1 to TRBJ2-1, with 8 bases lining up with TRBD2. The germline gives CDR1 MGHRA, CDR2 YSYEKL. Trimming removed 2 bases from V and 9 bases from J; junction bases left unmatched: 9. This CDR3 has 15 residues. CDR3 nucleotide sequence: TGCGCCAGCAGCCAACTGGCAATAGCGGGGAGTGAGCAGTTCTTC. Its translation is CASSQLAIAGSEQFF.

The V call is TRBV28, the J call TRBJ1-2; TRBD1 is a possible D gene (6 bases). The CDR3 has 14 residues. Trimming left V 2 bases short and J 4 bases short, with 11 bases between. Germline V lookup: CDR1 MDHEN, CDR2 SYDVKM. The CDR3 loop is CASSLVGRGYGYTF. Here the CDR3 DNA reads TGTGCCAGCAGTTTAGTGGGCAGGGGCTATGGCTACACCTTC.

As to this clone: At one boundary the junction diverges from the germline segment, which might be a read error. The chain has TRBV15 and TRBJ1-4, with D possibly TRBD1 on 6 matching bases. Germline CDR1 LNHNV, CDR2 YYDKDF (reference sequence). The CDR3 loop spans 16 amino acids. CDR3 DNA sequence: TGTGCCACCAGCCGAGACCCCGGGGGGGCCTCTGAAAAACTGTTTTTT. Residues: CATSRDPGGASEKLFF.